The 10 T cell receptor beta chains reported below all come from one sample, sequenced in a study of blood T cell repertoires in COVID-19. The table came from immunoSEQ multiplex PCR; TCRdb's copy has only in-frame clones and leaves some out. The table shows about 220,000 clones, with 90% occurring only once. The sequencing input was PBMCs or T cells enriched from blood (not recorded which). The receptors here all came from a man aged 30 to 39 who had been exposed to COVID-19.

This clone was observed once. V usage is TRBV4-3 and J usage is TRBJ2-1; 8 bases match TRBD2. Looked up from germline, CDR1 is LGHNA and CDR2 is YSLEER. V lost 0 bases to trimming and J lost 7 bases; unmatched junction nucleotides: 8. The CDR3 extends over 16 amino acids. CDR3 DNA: TGCGCCAGCAGCCAAGACATCGGGGGGGCATGGAATGAGCAGTTCTTC. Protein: CASSQDIGGAWNEQFF.

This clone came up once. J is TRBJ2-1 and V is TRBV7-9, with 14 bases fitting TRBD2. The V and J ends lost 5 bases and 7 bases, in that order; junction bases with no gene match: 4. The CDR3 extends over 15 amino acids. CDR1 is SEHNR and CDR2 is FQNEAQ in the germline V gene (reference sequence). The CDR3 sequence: CASSPRTSGGNEQFF. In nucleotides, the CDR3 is TGTGCCAGCAGCCCGCGGACTAGCGGGGGGAATGAGCAGTTCTTC.

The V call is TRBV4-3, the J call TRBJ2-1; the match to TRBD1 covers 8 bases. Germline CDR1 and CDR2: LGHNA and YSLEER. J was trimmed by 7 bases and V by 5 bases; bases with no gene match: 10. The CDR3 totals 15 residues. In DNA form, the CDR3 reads TGCGCCAGCAGCTTCTACCGGGACAGGACGAATGAGCAGTTCTTC. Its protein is CASSFYRDRTNEQFF.

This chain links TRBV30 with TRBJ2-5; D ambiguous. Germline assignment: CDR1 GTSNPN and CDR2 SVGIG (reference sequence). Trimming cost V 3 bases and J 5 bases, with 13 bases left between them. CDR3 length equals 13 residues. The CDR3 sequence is CAWSQAAHETQYF. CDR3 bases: TGTGCCTGGAGCCAGGCAGCCCACGAGACCCAGTACTTC.

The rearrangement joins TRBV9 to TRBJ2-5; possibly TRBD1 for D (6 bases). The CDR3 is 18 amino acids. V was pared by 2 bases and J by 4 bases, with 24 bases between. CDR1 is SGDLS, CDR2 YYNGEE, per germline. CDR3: CASSVGTLDRPTGETQYF. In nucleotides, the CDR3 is TGTGCCAGCAGCGTGGGCACCTTGGACAGACCCACAGGAGAGACCCAGTACTTC.

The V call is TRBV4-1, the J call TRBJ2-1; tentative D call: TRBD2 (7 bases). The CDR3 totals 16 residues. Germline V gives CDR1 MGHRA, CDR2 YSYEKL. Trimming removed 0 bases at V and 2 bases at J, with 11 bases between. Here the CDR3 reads CASSQDPGGPYNEQFF. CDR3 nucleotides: TGCGCCAGCAGCCAAGACCCGGGGGGCCCCTACAATGAGCAGTTCTTC.

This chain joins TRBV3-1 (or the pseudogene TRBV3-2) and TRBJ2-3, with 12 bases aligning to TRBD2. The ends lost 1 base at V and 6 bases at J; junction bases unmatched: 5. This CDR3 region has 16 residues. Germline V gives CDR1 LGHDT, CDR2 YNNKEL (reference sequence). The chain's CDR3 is CASSQGLAGGPDTQYF. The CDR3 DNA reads TGTGCCAGCAGCCAAGGGCTAGCGGGGGGGCCCGATACGCAGTATTTT.

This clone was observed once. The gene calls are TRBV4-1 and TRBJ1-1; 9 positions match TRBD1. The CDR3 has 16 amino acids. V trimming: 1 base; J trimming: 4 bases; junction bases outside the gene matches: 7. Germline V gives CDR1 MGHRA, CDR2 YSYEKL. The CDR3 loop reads CASSQVRTGDLTEAFF. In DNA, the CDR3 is TGCGCCAGCAGCCAAGTTAGGACAGGGGATCTCACTGAAGCTTTCTTT.

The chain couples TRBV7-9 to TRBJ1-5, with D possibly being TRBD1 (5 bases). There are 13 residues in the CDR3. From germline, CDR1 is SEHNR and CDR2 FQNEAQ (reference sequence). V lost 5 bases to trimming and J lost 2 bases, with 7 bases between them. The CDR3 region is CASSPTGNQPQHF. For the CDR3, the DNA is TGTGCCAGCAGCCCGACAGGCAATCAGCCCCAGCATTTT. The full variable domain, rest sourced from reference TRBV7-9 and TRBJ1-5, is DTGVSQNPRHKITKRGQNVTFRCDPISEHNRLYWYRQTLGQGPEFLTYFQNEAQLEKSRLLSDRFSAERPKGSFSTLEIQRTEQGDSAMYLCASSPTGNQPQHFGDGTRLSIL.

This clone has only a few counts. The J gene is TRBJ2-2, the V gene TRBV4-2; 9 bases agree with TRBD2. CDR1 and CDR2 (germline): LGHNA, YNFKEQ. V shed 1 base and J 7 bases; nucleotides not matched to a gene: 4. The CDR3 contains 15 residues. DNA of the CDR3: TGTGCCAGCAGCCAAGGTAGCGGGGGAGACGGGGAGCTGTTTTTT. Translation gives CASSQGSGGDGELFF.